This TCR beta chain was obtained from a study of blood T cell repertoires in COVID-19 (TCRdb year 2020). In terms of the full investigation: Collaborator samples came from the United States, Italy and Spain and covered acute and convalescent phases of COVID-19. Sample metadata almost always included a de-identified subject ID, COVID-19 status, age in years and sex. The dataset comprised deeply sampled blood TCRbeta repertoires from subjects exposed to, actively infected with, or recovered from COVID-19. The repertoires were released in a freely available public database intended as a resource for research on the immune response to SARS-CoV-2. The samples were drawn from the first 160 participants of the ongoing ImmuneRACE study and from more than 1,000 subjects provided by 6 global collaborators. The material from the prospective study consisted of cDNA or gDNA derived from T cells, B-cell-depleted T cells, or PBMCs. Where HLA class I and class II types were available, the types were taken from metadata supplied by the sample provider, not from assay-based typing. What the study reported, not specific to this receptor: The amount of clinical and demographic metadata varied by source and participant and was provided uncurated.

TCRbeta CDR3 regions were amplified from genomic DNA using the immunoSEQ Assay, a bias-controlled multiplex PCR. For the original study's pipeline: Nucleated cell counts per sample were estimated from amplification of reference gene primers within the assay. To quantify the absolute abundance of each unique TCRbeta CDR3 rearrangement, sequence reads were collapsed and filtered. For each sample, productive Simpson clonality was calculated as the square root of Simpson's diversity index across productive rearrangements. TCRdb mirrors the immuneACCESS table, restricted to in-frame sequences. Some clones are absent from its copies; in checked studies, under half trace to an unresolved V gene, and the reason for the others is unknown. D and trimming come from the DNA, and the V and J calls and clone size come from that table. This sample comprises roughly 73,000 clones, roughly three quarters of them detected only once. The ten largest clones take up around 21% of the sample.

Each collaborating institution followed its own protocols to collect whole blood in K2EDTA tubes. Collaborator samples were shipped for TCRbeta analysis as frozen whole blood, isolated PBMCs, or DNA extracted from either sample type. Regarding this clone: No cognate antigen has been identified for it. No base-level quality is on record; no much larger clone is a single base apart.

Including cysteine and phenylalanine, the CDR3 has 15 amino acids. Only the CDR3 part of the read is kept: 45 bases, read in frame from the first base. Cut back by 0 bases and 1 base, the V and J ends lie 7 bases apart. CDR1 and CDR2, looked up from the germline V gene, are SGHRS and YFSETQ. This sequence uses TRBV5-1 and TRBJ2-2, with a weak D call of TRBD1 (6 bases match). This TCR derives from a man aged 65-85 years with acute or convalescent COVID-19. Material: peripheral blood. The CDR3 sequence is CASSLGQVNTGELFF. The nucleotide sequence reads TGCGCCAGCAGCTTGGGACAGGTGAACACCGGGGAGCTGTTTTTT. The variable domain in full, with residues beyond the CDR3 obtained from the reference TRBV5-1 and TRBJ2-2 genes, is KAGVTQTPRYLIKTRGQQVTLSCSPISGHRSVSWYQQTPGQGLQFLFEYFSETQRNKGNFPGRFSGRQFSNSRSEMNVSTLELGDSALYLCASSLGQVNTGELFFGEGSRLTVL.